A selection of T cell receptor beta chains follows, all from one sample in a study of a mutant IDH1 vaccine in newly diagnosed glioma. Data came from immunoSEQ multiplex PCR; TCRdb stores just in-frame clones and leaves some out. Altogether about 60,000 clones are present, 81% being singletons, with the ten largest covering about 4.9%. The antigens for these receptors are not known. This specimen consisted of PBMCs, obtained from a glioma patient whose treatment included an IDH1 peptide vaccine. These TCRs come from a man aged 35 to 55 with glioma. The CDR3 runs from the conserved cysteine through the conserved F or W. A D gene is named only where the DNA matches it firmly. Clone sizes are given selectively: once, few, many, or a class where the clone is expanded.

.,TRBV7-8,.,15,TRBJ2-7,CASSISRTWAGEQYF,TGTGCCAGCAGCATCTCCCGGACTTGGGCGGGGGAGCAGTACTTC
TRBD1,TRBV7-9,.,17,TRBJ2-7,CASSLTSRDRGSYEQYF,TGTGCCAGCAGCTTAACAAGCCGGGACAGGGGATCGTACGAGCAGTACTTC
.,TRBV7-8,.,12,TRBJ2-1,CASSPDSLEQFF,TGTGCCAGCAGCCCGGACTCACTTGAGCAGTTCTTC
TRBD2,TRBV5-4,.,15,TRBJ2-2,CASSTQRETVGELFF,TGTGCCAGCAGTACTCAGCGGGAGACGGTCGGGGAGCTGTTTTTT
.,TRBV7-6,.,16,TRBJ2-3,CASSFRATTPTDTQYF,TGTGCCAGCAGCTTTCGCGCGACCACCCCTACAGATACGCAGTATTTT
.,TRBV7-9,.,12,TRBJ1-2,CASSYQANGYTF,TGTGCCAGCAGCTATCAGGCGAACGGCTACACCTTC
.,TRBV6-5,.,14,TRBJ2-1,CASSLRAFSNEQFF,TGTGCCAGCTCACTCAGGGCCTTCTCCAATGAGCAGTTCTTC
.,TRBV7-9,.,17,TRBJ2-3,CASSLAGVPISTDTQYF,TGTGCCAGCAGCTTAGCGGGAGTGCCTATTAGCACAGATACGCAGTATTTT
.,TRBV7-8,.,18,TRBJ1-3,CASSVWTPGPSSGNTIYF,TGTGCCAGCAGCGTATGGACCCCAGGGCCCAGCTCTGGAAACACCATATATTTT
TRBD1,TRBV19,.,14,TRBJ2-7,CASSSPGQGDEQYF,TGTGCCAGTAGTTCTCCGGGACAGGGGGACGAGCAGTACTTC
.,TRBV7-9,.,11,TRBJ2-4,CASSFKNIQYF,TGTGCCAGCAGCTTCAAAAACATTCAGTACTTC
TRBD2,TRBV4-3,.,17,TRBJ2-1,CASSQDSRDYRVYEQFF,TGCGCCAGCAGCCAAGATAGCCGGGACTACCGAGTTTATGAGCAGTTCTTC
.,TRBV18,.,12,TRBJ2-7,CASSPGSGEQYF,TGTGCCAGCTCACCAGGTAGCGGCGAGCAGTACTTC
TRBD2,TRBV9,.,15,TRBJ2-1,CASSVRLAGDNEQFF,TGTGCCAGCAGCGTAAGGCTAGCGGGCGACAATGAGCAGTTCTTC
.,TRBV28,few,14,TRBJ1-1,CASSRGGAGTEAFF,TGTGCCAGTTCCCGCGGGGGGGCAGGCACTGAAGCTTTCTTT
.,TRBV4-3,.,15,TRBJ1-1,CASSLGAGQNTEAFF,TGCGCCAGCAGCCTCGGGGCTGGGCAGAACACTGAAGCTTTCTTT
.,TRBV10-3,.,14,TRBJ2-2,CAISEGVDAGELFF,TGTGCCATCAGTGAGGGGGTAGACGCCGGGGAGCTGTTTTTT
.,TRBV5-1,.,14,TRBJ2-3,CASSRGQKGDTQYF,TGCGCCAGCAGCCGGGGCCAAAAGGGCGATACGCAGTATTTT
.,TRBV9,.,17,TRBJ2-6,CASSSDPGASGANVLTF,TGTGCCAGCAGCTCCGATCCCGGCGCATCTGGGGCCAACGTCCTGACTTTC
TRBD1,TRBV7-2,.,17,TRBJ2-5,CASSLYPDRVLGETQYF,TGTGCCAGCAGCCTCTACCCCGACAGGGTTCTCGGGGAGACCCAGTACTTC
.,TRBV7-2,.,16,TRBJ2-5,CASSDGRGTYQETQYF,TGTGCCAGCAGCGATGGGAGGGGGACCTACCAAGAGACCCAGTACTTC
.,TRBV5-1,.,12,TRBJ2-7,CARKEPLHEQYF,TGCGCCAGGAAAGAGCCTCTCCACGAGCAGTACTTC
.,TRBV6-5,few,14,TRBJ1-1,CASSYQGDGTEAFF,TGTGCCAGCAGTTACCAGGGTGATGGCACTGAAGCTTTCTTT
.,TRBV5-1,.,13,TRBJ2-3,CASSLEPTDTQYF,TGCGCCAGCAGCTTGGAACCCACAGATACGCAGTATTTT
.,TRBV7-2,.,13,TRBJ2-5,CASSRGFRETQYF,TGTGCCAGCAGCCGGGGGTTTCGAGAGACCCAGTACTTC
.,TRBV28,.,13,TRBJ2-7,CASGTRGPYEQYF,TGTGCCAGCGGTACGAGGGGTCCCTACGAGCAGTACTTC
TRBD2,TRBV27,.,18,TRBJ2-2,CASSARSGMSFLSGELFF,TGTGCCAGCAGTGCCCGTAGCGGGATGTCCTTCTTATCGGGGGAGCTGTTTTTT
.,TRBV7-3,.,17,TRBJ2-1,CASSLNPGRYSYNEQFF,TGTGCCAGCAGCTTAAACCCCGGACGGTACTCCTACAATGAGCAGTTCTTC
TRBD2,TRBV13,once,16,TRBJ2-2,CASSSPWGGDTGELFF,TGTGCCAGCAGCTCCCCTTGGGGGGGGGACACCGGGGAGCTGTTTTTT
TRBD2,TRBV6-1,.,16,TRBJ2-3,CASSAHSSGRTDTQYF,TGTGCCAGCAGTGCTCACTCTAGCGGCCGCACAGATACGCAGTATTTT
TRBD1,TRBV30,.,15,TRBJ1-1,CAWSRSGGANTEAFF,TGTGCCTGGAGTCGGTCAGGGGGCGCTAACACTGAAGCTTTCTTT
.,TRBV28,.,16,TRBJ2-1,CASSETRPSSYNEQFF,TGTGCCAGCAGCGAGACTAGGCCAAGCTCCTACAATGAGCAGTTCTTC
TRBD1,TRBV29-1,.,12,TRBJ2-7,CSALTGPYEQYF,TGCAGCGCTCTGACAGGGCCCTACGAGCAGTACTTC
.,TRBV2,few,15,TRBJ1-6,CASSHYRASNSPLHF,TGTGCCAGCAGTCACTACAGGGCGTCGAACTCACCCCTCCACTTT
.,TRBV19,.,14,TRBJ1-1,CASSIVGPNTEAFF,TGTGCCAGTAGTATAGTGGGACCGAACACTGAAGCTTTCTTT
.,TRBV5-1,.,15,TRBJ2-7,CASSRDRQPPYEQYF,TGCGCCAGCAGCCGTGACAGGCAACCCCCCTACGAGCAGTACTTC
TRBD1,TRBV10-2,.,13,TRBJ1-6,CASRDRGNSPLHF,TGCGCCAGCAGGGACAGGGGGAATTCACCCCTCCACTTT